Shown below are 31 T cell receptor beta chains from a single sample sequenced in a study of blood T cell repertoires in COVID-19. Method: immunoSEQ multiplex PCR; TCRdb's copy keeps in-frame clones and lacks some. This sample has approximately 110,000 clones, with approximately 84% found just once. Material: peripheral blood. These receptors all come from a human donor in a cohort sampled during active COVID-19.

This chain connects TRBV5-4 to TRBJ2-5, with 10 bases aligning to TRBD1. CDR1 and CDR2 from the germline V gene are SGHNT and YYREEE (reference sequence). J was trimmed by 4 bases and V by 4 bases; bases with no gene match: 1. CDR3 length equals 13 residues. The CDR3 reads CASSGTGAETQYF. In nucleotides, the CDR3 is TGTGCCAGCAGCGGGACAGGGGCAGAGACCCAGTACTTC.

V gene TRBV18 combines with J gene TRBJ2-1; possible D gene TRBD1, 5 bases. Germline-derived CDR1 and CDR2 are KGHSH and LQKENI. This CDR3 region has 17 residues. Trimming stripped 2 bases from V and 2 bases from J, with 16 bases between. The CDR3 loop is CASSPSLQGGTYNEQFF. The CDR3 bases are TGTGCCAGCTCACCATCCCTTCAGGGTGGCACCTACAATGAGCAGTTCTTC.

This chain connects TRBV4-1 to TRBJ2-1; 10 bases agree with TRBD2. Germline loops: CDR1 MGHRA, CDR2 YSYEKL. V lost 0 bases to trimming and J lost 6 bases; unmatched junction nucleotides: 11. This CDR3 is 18 amino acids long. CDR3 nucleotide sequence: TGCGCCAGCAGCCAAGAAGGGCTAGCGGGAGAAGGGCGCAATGAGCAGTTCTTC. Residues: CASSQEGLAGEGRNEQFF.

CDR3 residues: CAWRRPGTGFEQYF. In DNA, the CDR3 is TGTGCCTGGAGGCGTCCCGGGACAGGGTTCGAGCAGTACTTC. This chain connects TRBV30 to TRBJ2-7; 9 bases align to TRBD1. The CDR3 totals 14 residues. J was trimmed by 6 bases and V by 3 bases; bases with no gene match: 9. CDR1 is GTSNPN, CDR2 SVGIG, per germline (reference sequence).

J is TRBJ2-5 and V is TRBV7-3, with TRBD2 identical over 7 bases. The CDR3 sequence is 14 residues long. J lost 5 bases, V lost 4 bases, and 7 bases had no gene match. Germline V gives CDR1 SGHTA, CDR2 FQGTGA. For the CDR3, the DNA is TGTGCCAGCAGCTCCGGACTAGATGGGGAGACCCAGTACTTC. It encodes CASSSGLDGETQYF.

The genes are TRBV29-1 and TRBJ1-1; D unresolved. Between the trimmed V and J ends, which lost 7 bases and 4 bases, there was a span of 10 bases. This CDR3 contains 11 residues. Germline loops: CDR1 SQVTM, CDR2 ANQGSEA. CDR3 sequence: CSALPGTEAFF. DNA of the CDR3: TGCAGCGCCTTACCGGGCACTGAAGCTTTCTTT. Together with reference TRBV29-1 and TRBJ1-1, the CDR3 gives the full variable domain: SAVISQKPSRDICQRGTSLTIQCQVDSQVTMMFWYRQQPGQSLTLIATANQGSEATYESGFVIDKFPISRPNLTFSTLTVSNMSPEDSSIYLCSALPGTEAFFGQGTRLTVV.

This clone has a single count. J is TRBJ2-7 and V is TRBV14; the D is unclear. Germline lookup yields CDR1 SGHDN and CDR2 FVKESK. The CDR3 has 12 residues. Trimming removed 0 bases at V and 8 bases at J, with 8 bases between. CDR3 in DNA: TGTGCCAGCAGCCAAGAGTTCGGTAAGCAGTACTTC. Translated: CASSQEFGKQYF.

The chain joins TRBV27 to TRBJ1-5, with 8 bases lining up with TRBD1. Germline V lookup: CDR1 MNHEY, CDR2 SMNVEV (reference sequence). The trim removed 11 bases at V and 7 bases at J, leaving 7 bases unmatched. This CDR3 spans 12 amino acids. The CDR3 protein is CAVDRGGQPQHF. CDR3 sequence (DNA): TGTGCCGTTGACAGGGGAGGACAGCCCCAGCATTTT.

The chain joins TRBV3-1 (or the pseudogene TRBV3-2) to TRBJ2-2; 7 bases map to TRBD2. The CDR3 runs to 18 residues. Trimming at V came to 3 bases and at J to 5 bases, leaving 15 bases not matched to a gene. Per the germline V gene, CDR1 is LGHDT and CDR2 is YNNKEL (reference sequence). The CDR3 loop reads CASSQPGWETSPTGELFF. Written as DNA, the CDR3 is TGTGCCAGCAGCCAGCCGGGGTGGGAGACTAGCCCAACCGGGGAGCTGTTTTTT.

The chain has TRBV18 and TRBJ2-3; 11 nucleotides align to TRBD2. Germline loops: CDR1 KGHSH, CDR2 LQKENI. Germline trimming cut 3 bases from V and 2 bases from J; bases unmatched to any gene: 4. The CDR3 extends over 16 amino acids. CDR3 DNA: TGTGCCAGCTCACCCCTAGCGGGAGGCGACACAGATACGCAGTATTTT. Its translation is CASSPLAGGDTDTQYF.

This clone came up once. This chain joins TRBV2 and TRBJ2-1; D perhaps matches TRBD2 (7 bases). The CDR3 runs to 18 residues. V was clipped by 3 bases and J by 3 bases, with 21 bases between them. Germline-derived CDR1 and CDR2 are SNHLY and FYNNEI. For the CDR3, the DNA is TGTGCCAGCAGTGAGGGAGGGGGATGGCCGTCTCACTACAATGAGCAGTTCTTC. Protein: CASSEGGGWPSHYNEQFF.

This chain links TRBV29-1 with TRBJ2-2, with 9 bases aligning to TRBD2. There are 15 residues in the CDR3. CDR1 and CDR2 from the germline V gene are SQVTM and ANQGSEA. With V trimmed by 4 bases and J by 0 bases, 3 bases remained unmatched. The CDR3 spells CSVAGGRANTGELFF. DNA for the CDR3: TGCAGCGTTGCGGGCGGGAGGGCGAACACCGGGGAGCTGTTTTTT.

The chain is built from TRBV28 and TRBJ1-6; 8 bases fit TRBD1. The germline V gene has CDR1 MDHEN and CDR2 SYDVKM. The V segment lost 6 bases and the J segment 5 bases; nucleotides outside the gene matches: 6. The CDR3 contains 15 residues. The CDR3 sequence: CASSRPTGDNSPLHF. CDR3 DNA sequence: TGTGCCAGCAGCCGACCGACAGGGGATAATTCACCCCTCCACTTT.

This clone has only one observation. This chain joins TRBV4-3 and TRBJ2-1; D gene unclear. Trimming removed 1 base at V and 6 bases at J, with 7 bases between. Germline CDR1 is LGHNA and CDR2 is YSLEER. CDR3 length: 13 amino acids. The CDR3 is CASSQGSSNEQFF. The CDR3 DNA is TGCGCCAGCAGCCAAGGTTCGTCCAATGAGCAGTTCTTC.

The chain carries TRBV7-9 and TRBJ2-3, with 7 bases fitting TRBD2. V was clipped by 3 bases and J by 0 bases; unmatched bases: 15. Per the germline V gene, CDR1 is SEHNR and CDR2 is FQNEAQ (reference sequence). The CDR3 totals 19 residues. For the CDR3, the DNA is TGTGCCAGCAGCTTCCCGGGAGGTAGCCAAGTCGCTAGCACAGATACGCAGTATTTT. Translation gives CASSFPGGSQVASTDTQYF.

The sample holds a few counts of this clone. The genes are TRBV6-4 and TRBJ2-3; TRBD1 aligns across 7 bases. Germline V CDR1 and CDR2: MRHNA, SNTAGT. The CDR3 loop spans 15 amino acids. Germline trimming cut 0 bases from V and 2 bases from J; bases unmatched to any gene: 2. CDR3 nucleotide sequence: TGTGCCAGCAGTGACTCCGGACAGGCCACAGATACGCAGTATTTT. Amino acids: CASSDSGQATDTQYF.

The chain couples TRBV4-1 to TRBJ2-2, with TRBD1 matching over 11 bases. V dropped 3 bases and J dropped 3; count of bases not matched to a gene: 12. Germline V lookup: CDR1 MGHRA, CDR2 YSYEKL. CDR3 length: 19 residues. The CDR3 region has the DNA TGCGCCAGCAGCCACTACCAGACCGGGACAGGGGGTTACACCGGGGAGCTGTTTTTT. It codes for CASSHYQTGTGGYTGELFF.

This clone was seen repeatedly, ten times or more. This sample also contains other DNA sequences that code for the same CDR3. The gene calls are TRBV6-5 and TRBJ1-6; D call uncertain. This CDR3 contains 15 residues. V lost 0 bases and J 8 bases, leaving 11 bases between the germline ends. Germline loops: CDR1 MNHEY, CDR2 SVGAGI. CDR3 bases: TGTGCCAGCAGTTACTCGGCCCGCCTCGATTCACCCCTCCACTTT. Translated: CASSYSARLDSPLHF.

The sample holds a few counts of this clone. The V gene is TRBV6-2 or TRBV6-3, the J gene TRBJ1-2; maybe TRBD1 (6 bases). The CDR3 is 13 residues long. Germline CDR1 MNHEY, CDR2 SVGEGT. The V gene lost 2 bases and the J gene lost 7 bases, with 11 bases spanning the gap. The CDR3 is CASSYRGAVGYTF. The DNA of the CDR3 is TGTGCCAGCAGTTACCGGGGGGCTGTTGGCTACACCTTC.

This sequence joins TRBV7-2 and TRBJ2-2; 8 nucleotides line up with TRBD2. The CDR3 is 13 amino acids. J gave up 6 bases and V 5 bases, and 2 bases lay outside the gene matches. Germline V gene data show CDR1 as SGHTA and CDR2 as FQGNSA. CDR3 DNA sequence: TGTGCCAGCAGCCCGGGGGGGCCCGGGGAGCTGTTTTTT. It translates to CASSPGGPGELFF.

In its sample, this clone was seen once. The CDR3 here is CASSPRGQRETYNSPLHF. CDR3 bases: TGTGCCAGCAGTCCGCGGGGACAGCGAGAGACCTATAATTCACCCCTCCACTTT. The chain combines TRBV27 with TRBJ1-6; TRBD1 aligns across 7 bases. Germline CDR1 and CDR2: MNHEY and SMNVEV (reference sequence). V lost 5 bases to trimming and J lost 2 bases; unmatched junction nucleotides: 12. The CDR3 contains 18 residues.

This chain joins TRBV6-2 or TRBV6-3 and TRBJ2-3, with 7 nucleotides matching TRBD1. Germline CDR1 MNHEY, CDR2 SVGEGT. J was trimmed by 2 bases and V by 4 bases; bases with no gene match: 9. The CDR3 is 16 amino acids. CDR3 DNA: TGTGCCAGCAGTTTCCGGGACGGACAGGTCACAGATACGCAGTATTTT. Its translation: CASSFRDGQVTDTQYF.

This clone was recorded only once. V and J are TRBV14 and TRBJ2-1, with D possibly matching TRBD1 (6 bases). The CDR3 spans 15 residues. The V and J ends lost 4 bases and 5 bases respectively, with 15 bases between them. Germline lookup yields CDR1 SGHDN and CDR2 FVKESK. CDR3 sequence: CASSRLQGWDNEQFF. The CDR3 DNA sequence: TGTGCCAGCAGCCGCCTACAGGGTTGGGACAATGAGCAGTTCTTC.

The chain uses TRBV18 and TRBJ2-2; the match to TRBD1 covers 8 bases. The CDR3 spans 16 residues. V gave up 5 bases and J gave up 0 bases; unmatched junction bases: 5. Germline V gene sequence: CDR1 KGHSH, CDR2 LQKENI. In nucleotides, the CDR3 is TGTGCCAGCTCAGTCGACAGGGGCTCGAACACCGGGGAGCTGTTTTTT. Its translation is CASSVDRGSNTGELFF.

The rearrangement uses TRBV4-1 and TRBJ2-3; D may be TRBD1 (5 bases). V lost 4 bases to trimming and J lost 4 bases, with 12 bases between them. Germline values: CDR1 MGHRA, CDR2 YSYEKL. The CDR3 sequence is 14 residues long. CDR3 region: CASSPNTGADTQYF. The CDR3 DNA reads TGCGCCAGCAGCCCTAATACAGGCGCAGATACGCAGTATTTT.

The chain uses TRBV5-1 and TRBJ2-1, with D tentatively TRBD1 (5 bases). CDR1 and CDR2 (germline): SGHRS, YFSETQ. V was cut by 0 bases and J by 4 bases, with 14 bases left in between. The CDR3 runs 16 residues. The DNA of the CDR3 is TGCGCCAGCAGCTTGGATAGTAGACAGATTTACAATGAGCAGTTCTTC. Encoded protein: CASSLDSRQIYNEQFF.

The V gene is TRBV4-3, the J gene TRBJ2-5; maybe TRBD1 (5 bases). The CDR3 extends over 13 amino acids. Trimming cost V 0 bases and J 5 bases, with 7 bases left between them. Germline CDR1 and CDR2: LGHNA and YSLEER. CDR3 sequence (DNA): TGCGCCAGCAGCCAAGACAGGGATGAGACCCAGTACTTC. Amino acid sequence: CASSQDRDETQYF.

The chain uses TRBV24-1 and TRBJ2-7; 7 bases match TRBD1. The CDR3 is 15 amino acids. Trimming cost V 3 bases and J 6 bases; bases outside gene matches: 10. Germline assignment: CDR1 KGHDR and CDR2 SFDVKD. The CDR3 region is CATSDRDSVPSEQYF. Written as DNA, the CDR3 is TGTGCCACCAGTGATCGGGACAGCGTCCCATCCGAGCAGTACTTC.

This clone was detected only a few times. CDR3 in amino acids: CASSPGAGVSTDTQYF. CDR3 bases: TGTGCCAGCAGCCCCGGCGCAGGGGTTAGCACAGATACGCAGTATTTT. The rearrangement links TRBV7-9 to TRBJ2-3; D might be TRBD1 (6 bases). Looked up from germline, CDR1 is SEHNR and CDR2 is FQNEAQ (reference sequence). Trimming stripped 5 bases from V and 0 bases from J, with 15 bases between. CDR3 length: 16 residues. Full variable domain (rest looked up from reference TRBV7-9 and TRBJ2-3): DTGVSQNPRHKITKRGQNVTFRCDPISEHNRLYWYRQTLGQGPEFLTYFQNEAQLEKSRLLSDRFSAERPKGSFSTLEIQRTEQGDSAMYLCASSPGAGVSTDTQYFGPGTRLTVL.

The DNA for the CDR3 is TGTGCCAGCAGCTTGGGTACTAGTCGAACCGGGGAGCTGTTTTTT. Translated: CASSLGTSRTGELFF. The chain couples TRBV7-8 to TRBJ2-2; D might be TRBD2 (5 bases). The CDR3 is 15 residues long. V gave up 3 bases and J gave up 5 bases, with 13 bases separating them. Germline CDR1 and CDR2: SGHVS and FQNEAQ.

This CDR3 reads CASGPGLAASTDTQYF. CDR3 in DNA: TGTGCTAGTGGCCCGGGACTAGCGGCTAGCACAGATACGCAGTATTTT. The V gene is TRBV12-5, the J gene TRBJ2-3, with 11 bases matching TRBD2. The germline CDR1 and CDR2 sequences are LGHNT and FRNRAP. Germline trimming cut 6 bases from V and 0 bases from J; bases unmatched to any gene: 5. The length of the CDR3 is 16 residues.